This TCR beta chain was sequenced in a study of blood T cells in healthy people across ages. CDR1 MDHEN and CDR2 SYDVKM come from the germline V gene. The CDR3 is 14 residues long. The V and J ends lost 6 bases and 1 base respectively, with 12 bases between them. Using a J-beta primer mix together with a sample-barcoded 5' primer, a second PCR was run for roughly 7 to 11 cycles. TCRdb used MiXCR to reprocess the 5' RACE reads, holding one entry per CDR3 protein. The sample yields about 1.6 million distinct CDR3 sequences, around 35% seen once. The chain employs TRBV28 and TRBJ1-1, with D hard to call. This receptor was taken from a woman in her twenties or thirties in good health. Sample: blood. The CDR3 DNA sequence: TGTGCCAGCAGCACCCCGGCCAGGAACACTGAAGCTTTCTTT. Residues: CASSTPARNTEAFF.